This TCR beta chain was captured by sequencing in a study of regulatory T cells in long-lasting Graves disease. Specified time point: persistent/refractory GD, antithyroid drugs over 5 years with positive TRAb. Preparation of the TCR library used RNA extracted from PBMCs. Arm-PCR with iRepertoire HTBI primers amplified the CDR3 regions for these TCR beta libraries. MiXCR was run by TCRdb on the multiplex PCR reads, yielding one entry per CDR3 protein. The data contain roughly 400,000 distinct CDR3 sequences, around a fifth of them singletons. V gave up 7 bases and J gave up 7 bases, with 16 bases separating them. The germline V gene has CDR1 LGHDT and CDR2 YNNKEL (reference sequence). This CDR3 region has 13 residues.

This receptor was identified in a female donor with Graves disease. This sequence joins TRBV3-1 and TRBJ1-1, with D perhaps matching TRBD1 (6 bases). The sequenced sample was peripheral blood mononuclear cells (PBMCs), obtained when the disease was refractory, from a patient treated with antithyroid drugs. The CDR3 DNA is TGTGCCAGCACAGAACAAACAGGGAGTGAAGCTTTCTTT. It translates to CASTEQTGSEAFF.